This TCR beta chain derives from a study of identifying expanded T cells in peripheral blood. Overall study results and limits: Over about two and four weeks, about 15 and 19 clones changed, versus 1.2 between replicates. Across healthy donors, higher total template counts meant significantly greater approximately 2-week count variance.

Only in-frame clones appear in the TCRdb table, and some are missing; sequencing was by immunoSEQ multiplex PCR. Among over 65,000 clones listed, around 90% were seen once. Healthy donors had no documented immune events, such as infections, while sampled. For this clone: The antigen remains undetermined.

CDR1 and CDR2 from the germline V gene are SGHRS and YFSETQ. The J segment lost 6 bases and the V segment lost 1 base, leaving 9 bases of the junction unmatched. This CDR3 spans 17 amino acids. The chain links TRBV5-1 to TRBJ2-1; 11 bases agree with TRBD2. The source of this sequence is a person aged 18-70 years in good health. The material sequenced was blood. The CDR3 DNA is TGCGCCAGCAGCTTGACTACTCTAGCGGGGGGCCTCAATGAGCAGTTCTTC. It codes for CASSLTTLAGGLNEQFF.